This passage covers 27 T cell receptor beta chains from one sample sequenced in a study of T cells in Graves' hyperthyroidism and ophthalmopathy. Template material for amplifying TCR beta CDR3 regions consisted of RNA transcripts. Researchers ran a first-round RT-PCR on the TCR CDR3 using the HTBI primer set. MiXCR was run by TCRdb on the multiplex PCR reads, yielding one entry per CDR3 protein. The table has hundreds of thousands of distinct CDR3 sequences, approximately 15% seen once. Sequencing used blood. The receptors here all came from a woman aged 40 to 50 with Graves' ophthalmopathy.

This clonotype occurred a few times. The chain uses TRBV9 and TRBJ2-3; D call uncertain. CDR1 is SGDLS, CDR2 YYNGEE, per germline. The CDR3 is 14 residues long. V shed 4 bases and J shed 5 bases, with 14 bases lying between them. The CDR3 sequence is CASSLHRSGDTQYF. Written as DNA, the CDR3 is TGTGCCAGCAGCCTCCATCGGTCTGGAGATACGCAGTATTTT.

This clonotype occurred many times. The rearrangement links TRBV2 to TRBJ2-1; the D gene could be TRBD1 or TRBD2 (5 bases each). Germline V CDR1 and CDR2: SNHLY, FYNNEI. This CDR3 region has 15 residues. V was cut by 6 bases and J by 1 base, with 13 bases left in between. The CDR3 here is CASSEDGGSYNEQFF. The CDR3 coding sequence is TGTGCCAGCAGCGAGGATGGGGGTTCCTACAATGAGCAGTTCTTC.

CDR3 in amino acids: CASSPRRLENEQFF. CDR3 nucleotides: TGTGCCAGCAGCCCCCGTAGACTAGAGAATGAGCAGTTCTTC. This chain links TRBV14 with TRBJ2-1, with D perhaps matching TRBD2 (6 bases). CDR3 length: 14 residues. Trimming took off 4 bases at V and 7 bases at J, with 14 bases between the two ends. Per germline, CDR1 SGHDN and CDR2 FVKESK.

This CDR3 reads CSARDLLKLAGLHNEQFF. The CDR3 DNA reads as TGCAGTGCTAGAGATCTCTTGAAACTAGCGGGATTGCACAATGAGCAGTTCTTC. This sequence joins TRBV20-1 and TRBJ2-1; 10 bases are shared with TRBD2. The germline V gene has CDR1 DFQATT and CDR2 SNEGSKA (reference sequence). The CDR3 spans 18 residues. The trim removed 0 bases at V and 5 bases at J, leaving 13 bases unmatched.

This clonotype has a count of ten or more. The chain employs TRBV18 and TRBJ2-7, with a possible D match to TRBD2 (7 bases). Trimming removed 6 bases at V and 1 base at J, with 19 bases between. The CDR3 has 16 residues. CDR1 and CDR2 from the germline V gene are KGHSH and LQKENI. CDR3 DNA sequence: TGTGCCAGCTCTCCCGAGGCGGGGGCGGTGTCCTACGAGCAGTACTTC. Translating it yields CASSPEAGAVSYEQYF.

This clonotype was counted at least ten times. This chain joins TRBV7-3 and TRBJ1-2, with TRBD1 as a possible D gene (5 bases). The germline gives CDR1 SGHTA, CDR2 FQGTGA. This CDR3 has 13 amino acids. Between the trimmed V and J ends, which lost 3 bases and 6 bases, there was a span of 11 bases. CDR3 bases: TGTGCCAGCAGCTTGGCTCAGGGCGATGGCTACACCTTC. It encodes CASSLAQGDGYTF.

A few counts support this clonotype. This chain connects TRBV20-1 to TRBJ2-2; D is unclear. V lost 5 bases to trimming and J lost 1 base, with 5 bases between them. This CDR3 has 12 residues. CDR1 DFQATT and CDR2 SNEGSKA come from the germline V gene (reference sequence). The DNA for the CDR3 is TGCAGTGCTTACAGGAACACCGGGGAGCTGTTTTTT. Translated, it gives CSAYRNTGELFF.

This clonotype occurred many times. CDR3 in amino acids: CASSGRDRFTDTQYF. CDR3 coding DNA: TGTGCCAGCAGCGGCCGGGACAGATTCACAGATACGCAGTATTTT. The chain is built from TRBV11-2 and TRBJ2-3; 7 nucleotides match TRBD1. With 5 bases clipped from V and 2 bases from J, the junction kept 7 bases outside the gene matches. Germline V CDR1 and CDR2: SGHAT, FQNNGV. CDR3 length: 15 amino acids.

In its sample, this clonotype was seen a few times. V usage is TRBV7-3 and J usage is TRBJ1-1; no clear D gene. V lost 3 bases to trimming and J lost 2 bases, with 7 bases between them. CDR1 SGHTA and CDR2 FQGTGA come from the germline V gene. This CDR3 region has 13 residues. The CDR3 sequence is CASSFSSNTEAFF. The CDR3 region has the DNA TGTGCCAGCAGCTTTTCATCAAACACTGAAGCTTTCTTT.

This clonotype appeared once. The chain is built from TRBV6-5 and TRBJ2-5; D is possibly TRBD1 or TRBD2 (5 bases each). The CDR3 spans 16 residues. V lost 2 bases, J lost 5 bases, and 18 bases lay in between. The germline CDR1 and CDR2 sequences are MNHEY and SVGAGI. The CDR3 region is CASSYPGTSKGETQYF. DNA of the CDR3: TGTGCCAGCAGTTACCCCGGGACCTCCAAAGGGGAGACCCAGTACTTC.

The sample holds many counts of this clonotype. The chain has TRBV5-1 and TRBJ2-7, with 13 bases aligning to TRBD2. V was clipped by 2 bases and J by 7 bases; unmatched bases: 9. This CDR3 region has 16 residues. CDR1 is SGHRS and CDR2 is YFSETQ in the germline V gene. CDR3 region: CASSFLRTSGSAEQYF. The CDR3 coding sequence is TGCGCCAGCAGCTTTCTCCGGACTAGCGGGAGCGCGGAGCAGTACTTC.

The genes are TRBV7-9 and TRBJ2-7; 7 bases line up with TRBD1. Germline V lookup: CDR1 SEHNR, CDR2 FQNEAQ (reference sequence). The CDR3 is 15 amino acids. Trimming cost V 2 bases and J 3 bases; bases outside gene matches: 7. DNA for the CDR3: TGTGCCAGCAGCTTAATCGGGACAGATATCTACGAGCAGTACTTC. Protein product: CASSLIGTDIYEQYF. The full variable domain, with the rest looked up from reference TRBV7-9 and TRBJ2-7, is DTGVSQNPRHKITKRGQNVTFRCDPISEHNRLYWYRQTLGQGPEFLTYFQNEAQLEKSRLLSDRFSAERPKGSFSTLEIQRTEQGDSAMYLCASSLIGTDIYEQYFGPGTRLTVT.

As for this clonotype: A much larger clone lies a single base off, so this may be a read error. The J gene is TRBJ2-7, the V gene TRBV6-2 or TRBV6-3; possible D gene TRBD1, 5 bases. The CDR3 runs 14 residues. Germline V gene lookup returns CDR1 MNHEY and CDR2 SVGEGT. The DNA for the CDR3 is TGTGACAGCAGTATAGGACAAAGTAGCAACGAGCAGTACTTC. This gives the protein CDSSIGQSSNEQYF.

The table lists this clonotype with a few counts. The rearrangement links TRBV6-1 to TRBJ1-2; unclear D gene. V lost 1 base and J lost 4, with 10 bases in between. The CDR3 runs to 14 residues. Germline CDR1 reads MNHNS; CDR2 reads SASEGT. CDR3 nucleotides: TGTGCCAGCAGTGAAGAAAGGACGGCCTATGGCTACACCTTC. Its protein is CASSEERTAYGYTF.

This rearrangement joins TRBV19 to TRBJ1-5, with D hard to call. The germline V gene encodes CDR1 LNHDA and CDR2 SQIVND (reference sequence). The length of the CDR3 is 15 residues. V was cut by 0 bases and J by 6 bases, with 12 bases left in between. The CDR3 DNA is TGTGCCAGTAGTATAGATCCCAAGCTCGGTCAGCCCCAGCATTTT. Residues: CASSIDPKLGQPQHF.

This sequence joins TRBV4-1 and TRBJ2-2; perhaps TRBD1 as D (6 bases). In germline, CDR1 is MGHRA, CDR2 YSYEKL. V dropped 3 bases and J dropped 6 bases, with 17 bases sitting between them. CDR3 length: 16 amino acids. Here the CDR3 reads CASSQPLRGSAGELFF. The CDR3, as DNA: TGCGCCAGCAGCCAGCCGCTCAGGGGTTCAGCCGGGGAGCTGTTTTTT.

This clonotype was counted only a few times. The chain employs TRBV7-9 and TRBJ2-1; 10 nucleotides agree with TRBD2. This CDR3 spans 15 amino acids. V lost 7 bases and J lost 6; bases outside the gene matches: 9. Germline-derived CDR1 and CDR2 are SEHNR and FQNEAQ (reference sequence). Written as DNA, the CDR3 is TGTGCCAGCACCCCCACTAGCGGGGACCGCAATGAGCAGTTCTTC. Translation: CASTPTSGDRNEQFF. Combining the CDR3 with reference TRBV7-9 and TRBJ2-1 gives the whole variable domain DTGVSQNPRHKITKRGQNVTFRCDPISEHNRLYWYRQTLGQGPEFLTYFQNEAQLEKSRLLSDRFSAERPKGSFSTLEIQRTEQGDSAMYLCASTPTSGDRNEQFFGPGTRLTVL.

This clonotype was counted ten times or more. In nucleotides, the CDR3 is TGTGCCAGCAGTTACTCTAGGACAGGGGGCGCCTATAATTCACCCCTCCACTTT. Amino acids: CASSYSRTGGAYNSPLHF. The J gene is TRBJ1-6, the V gene TRBV6-5; 11 nucleotides line up with TRBD1. CDR3 length: 18 residues. Trimming cost V 0 bases and J 2 bases; bases outside gene matches: 3. CDR1 and CDR2 (germline): MNHEY, SVGAGI.

In its sample, this clonotype was seen many times. This sequence joins TRBV24-1 and TRBJ2-7; 11 bases match TRBD1. CDR1 and CDR2 (germline): KGHDR, SFDVKD. The CDR3 has 15 residues. The J segment lost 3 bases and the V segment lost 6 bases, leaving 6 bases of the junction unmatched. The CDR3 DNA reads as TGTGCCACCAGTTCGACCGGGACAGGGGGCTACGAGCAGTACTTC. It specifies CATSSTGTGGYEQYF.

This clonotype was observed a few times. The J gene is TRBJ2-7, the V gene TRBV20-1; unclear D gene. CDR3 length: 10 residues. Looked up from germline, CDR1 is DFQATT and CDR2 is SNEGSKA (reference sequence). Trimming pared 5 bases from V and 7 bases from J, leaving 9 bases between. CDR3 sequence reads: CSASDGEQYF. DNA for the CDR3: TGCAGTGCTTCTGACGGGGAGCAGTACTTC.

This clonotype was detected only a few times. The rearrangement joins TRBV4-1 to TRBJ1-5; 7 bases are shared with TRBD1. The CDR3 runs to 16 residues. With 4 bases clipped from V and 0 bases from J, the junction kept 6 bases outside the gene matches. Germline V CDR1 and CDR2: MGHRA, YSYEKL. CDR3 in DNA: TGCGCCAGCAGCCCTGGGACAGCCAATAGCAATCAGCCCCAGCATTTT. Translation: CASSPGTANSNQPQHF.

Of note for this clonotype: Given the absence of the conserved phenylalanine or tryptophan at the CDR3 end, a read error is likely. This sequence joins TRBV7-9 and TRBJ2-5; 7 bases are a match to TRBD2. The trim removed 1 base at V and 5 bases at J, leaving 7 bases unmatched. This CDR3 contains 15 residues. From germline, CDR1 is SEHNR and CDR2 FQNEAQ (reference sequence). The CDR3 protein is CASSLGGAGLETQYL. In DNA form, the CDR3 reads TGTGCCAGCAGCTTAGGAGGAGCGGGGTTGGAGACCCAGTACCTC.

In this sample, this clonotype turned up many times. The rearrangement links TRBV5-1 to TRBJ2-5; D may correspond to TRBD1 or TRBD2 (6 bases each). In germline, CDR1 is SGHRS, CDR2 YFSETQ. V dropped 1 base and J dropped 5 bases, with 15 bases sitting between them. CDR3 length: 15 residues. This chain's CDR3 is CASSLRRGLGETQYF. The CDR3 DNA reads TGCGCCAGCAGCTTGCGACGGGGGCTCGGGGAGACCCAGTACTTC.

As regards this clonotype: A much bigger clone sits one base away, suggesting this may be a read error. CDR3 in DNA: TGTGCCAGCACACCTACACTAGCGGGGGGCCAGAATGAGCAGTTCTTC. This codes for CASTPTLAGGQNEQFF. The J gene is TRBJ2-1, the V gene TRBV18, with 12 bases fitting TRBD2. The germline gives CDR1 KGHSH, CDR2 LQKENI. The CDR3 consists of 16 residues.

The V gene is TRBV5-1, the J gene TRBJ2-7, with TRBD1 identical over 8 bases. From germline, CDR1 is SGHRS and CDR2 YFSETQ. V lost 5 bases to trimming and J lost 10 bases; unmatched junction nucleotides: 14. CDR3 length: 14 residues. The CDR3 DNA reads TGCGCCAGCAGACGAGGACAGGGTTCAGTAGAACAGTACTTC. Translation gives CASRRGQGSVEQYF.

This clonotype showed up just a few times. The chain employs TRBV6-2 or TRBV6-3 and TRBJ2-7; no reliable D call. The CDR3 totals 15 residues. Trimming stripped 2 bases from V and 0 bases from J, with 11 bases between. From germline, CDR1 is MNHEY and CDR2 SVGEGT. The DNA for the CDR3 is TGTGCCAGCAGTTACCTAACAATGTCCTCCTACGAGCAGTACTTC. It specifies CASSYLTMSSYEQYF.

Concerning this clonotype: A read error may explain this, as a much larger clone is one base away. The V gene is TRBV20-1, the J gene TRBJ1-5; D remains ambiguous. This CDR3 is 14 amino acids long. Germline loops: CDR1 DFQATT, CDR2 SNEGSKA (reference sequence). This CDR3 is CSTRDWGAGQPQHF. In DNA form, the CDR3 reads TGCAGTACTAGAGATTGGGGTGCGGGTCAGCCCCAGCATTTT.